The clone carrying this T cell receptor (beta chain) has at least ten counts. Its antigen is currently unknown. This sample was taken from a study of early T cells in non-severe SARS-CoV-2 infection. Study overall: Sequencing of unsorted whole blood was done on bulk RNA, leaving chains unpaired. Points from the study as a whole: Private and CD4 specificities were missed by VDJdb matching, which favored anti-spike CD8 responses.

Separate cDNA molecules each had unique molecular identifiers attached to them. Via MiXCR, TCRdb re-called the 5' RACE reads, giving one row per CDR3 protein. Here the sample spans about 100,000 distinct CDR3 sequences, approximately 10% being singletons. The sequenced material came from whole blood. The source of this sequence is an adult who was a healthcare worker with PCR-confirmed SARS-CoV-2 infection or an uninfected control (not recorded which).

In DNA form, the CDR3 reads TGTGCCAGCAGCCAGGGGACAGCGAACACTGAAGCTTTCTTT. Protein: CASSQGTANTEAFF. J is TRBJ1-1 and V is TRBV7-8, with 7 bases lining up with TRBD1. Germline CDR1 is SGHVS and CDR2 is FQNEAQ. With 5 bases clipped from V and 1 base from J, the junction kept 4 bases outside the gene matches. The CDR3 runs 14 residues. Looking up the rest from reference TRBV7-8 and TRBJ1-1 gives the full variable domain: GAGVSQSPRYKVAKRGQDVALRCDPISGHVSLFWYQQALGQGPEFLTYFQNEAQLDKSGLPSDRFFAERPEGSVSTLKIQRTQQEDSAVYLCASSQGTANTEAFFGQGTRLTVV.